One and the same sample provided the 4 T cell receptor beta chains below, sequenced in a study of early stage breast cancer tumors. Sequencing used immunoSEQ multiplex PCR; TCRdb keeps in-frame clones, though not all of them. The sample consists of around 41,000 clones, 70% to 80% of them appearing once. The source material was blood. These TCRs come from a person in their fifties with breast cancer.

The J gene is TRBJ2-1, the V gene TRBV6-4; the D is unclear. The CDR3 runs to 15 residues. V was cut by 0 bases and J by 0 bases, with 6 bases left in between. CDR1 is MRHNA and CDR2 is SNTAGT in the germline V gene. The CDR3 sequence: CASSDSPGSYNEQFF. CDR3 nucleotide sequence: TGTGCCAGCAGTGACTCCCCAGGCTCCTACAATGAGCAGTTCTTC.

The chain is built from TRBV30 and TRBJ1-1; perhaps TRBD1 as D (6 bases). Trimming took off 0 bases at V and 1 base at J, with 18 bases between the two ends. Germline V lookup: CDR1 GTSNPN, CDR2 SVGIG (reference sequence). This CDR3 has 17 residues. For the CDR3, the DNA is TGTGCCTGGAGTGTACGGGGCTGGGGGCCGTCGAACACTGAAGCTTTCTTT. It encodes CAWSVRGWGPSNTEAFF.

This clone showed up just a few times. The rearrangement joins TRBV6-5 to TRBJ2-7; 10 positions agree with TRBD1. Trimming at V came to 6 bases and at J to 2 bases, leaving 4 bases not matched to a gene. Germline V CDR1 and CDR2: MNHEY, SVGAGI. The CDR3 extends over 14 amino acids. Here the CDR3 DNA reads TGTGCCAGCAGCCCGGGACAGGGGACCTACGAGCAGTACTTC. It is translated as CASSPGQGTYEQYF.

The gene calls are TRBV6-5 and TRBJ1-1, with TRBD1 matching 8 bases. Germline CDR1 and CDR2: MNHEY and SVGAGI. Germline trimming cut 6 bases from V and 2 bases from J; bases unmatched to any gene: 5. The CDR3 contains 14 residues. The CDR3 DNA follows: TGTGCCAGCAGATCCCAGGGGGCAAACACTGAAGCTTTCTTT. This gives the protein CASRSQGANTEAFF.